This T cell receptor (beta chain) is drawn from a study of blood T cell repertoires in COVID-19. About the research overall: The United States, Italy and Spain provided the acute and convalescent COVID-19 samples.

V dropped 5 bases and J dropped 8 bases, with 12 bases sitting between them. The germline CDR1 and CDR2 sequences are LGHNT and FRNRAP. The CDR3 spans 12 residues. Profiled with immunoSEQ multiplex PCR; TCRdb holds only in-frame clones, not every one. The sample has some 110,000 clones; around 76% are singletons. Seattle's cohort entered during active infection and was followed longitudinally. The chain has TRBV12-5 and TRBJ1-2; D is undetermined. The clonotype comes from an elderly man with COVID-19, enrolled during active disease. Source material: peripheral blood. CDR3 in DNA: TGTGCTAGTGGTAACGACGGCGGCGGCTACACCTTC. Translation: CASGNDGGGYTF.